Listed below are T cell receptor beta chains from one sample, sequenced in a study of shared clonotypes between healthy human individuals. Measured with immunoSEQ multiplex PCR; TCRdb has only the in-frame clones, and not every one. The sample records some 2,000,000 clones, about 95% being singletons. The source material was naive CD8+ T cells sorted from blood. The receptors derive from a man aged 18 to 30 in good health. The CDR3 runs from the conserved cysteine through the conserved F or W. A D gene is named only where the DNA matches it firmly. Rows give clone size only sometimes, using once, few, many, or a class for an expanded clone.

size	V	D	J	DNA	CDR3
.	TRBV4-1	TRBD1	TRBJ2-7	TGCGCCAGCAGCCCTCGGGACAGCTCCTACGAGCAGTACTTC	CASSPRDSSYEQYF
.	TRBV7-6	.	TRBJ2-1	TGTGCCAGCAGCTTGGAGAGCGTTCCCGGTGAGCAGTTCTTC	CASSLESVPGEQFF
.	TRBV28	.	TRBJ1-5	TGTGCCAGCAGTCTAGTCGGGGAGGGTCAGCCCCAGCATTTT	CASSLVGEGQPQHF
.	TRBV7-9	TRBD2	TRBJ2-3	TGTGCCAGCAGCTATAGGGCTAGCGGGGGAATATCCCATACGCAGTATTTT	CASSYRASGGISHTQYF
.	TRBV6-1	TRBD1	TRBJ2-7	TGTGCCAGCAGTGAAATCGTGGCAGGGGGCTTTTTATACGAGCAGTACTTC	CASSEIVAGGFLYEQYF
once	TRBV7-9	.	TRBJ2-7	TGTGCCAGCAGCCCCAACTCCGCCTACGAGCAGTACTTC	CASSPNSAYEQYF
.	TRBV25-1	.	TRBJ1-1	TGTGCCAGCAGTGTTGGGAACACTGAAGCTTTCTTT	CASSVGNTEAFF
.	TRBV27	.	TRBJ1-3	TGTGCCAGCAGTTTAGACTCAGATTTCTCTGGAAACACCATATATTTT	CASSLDSDFSGNTIYF
.	TRBV27	.	TRBJ2-1	TGTGCCAGCAGTCTCTTAAGCTCCTACAATGAGCAGTTCTTC	CASSLLSSYNEQFF
once	TRBV13	.	TRBJ2-3	TGTGCCAGCAGCTACCACAGGGAACCCACAGATACGCAGTATTTT	CASSYHREPTDTQYF
.	TRBV10-2	.	TRBJ2-7	TGCGCCAGCAGGGGAGCTGGAAGGTCCTACGAGCAGTACTTC	CASRGAGRSYEQYF
.	TRBV28	.	TRBJ2-7	TGTGCCAGCATCGGGGCGGTGATAGACGAGCAGTACTTC	CASIGAVIDEQYF
.	TRBV7-2	TRBD1	TRBJ2-7	TGTGCCAGCAGCTTTTGGAGACAGGGAACCTACGAGCAGTACTTC	CASSFWRQGTYEQYF
.	TRBV5-6	.	TRBJ2-7	TGTGCCAGCAGTACACGTCCCTACGAGCAGTACTTC	CASSTRPYEQYF
.	TRBV7-4	.	TRBJ2-2	TGTGCCAGCAGCTTAGCGCCCCTCCCCGCCGCGACAATCACCGGGGAGCTGTTTTTT	CASSLAPLPAATITGELFF
.	TRBV27	.	TRBJ1-4	TGTGCCAGCAGTTTAACGGCGCAAGCCTCAACTAATGAAAAACTGTTTTTT	CASSLTAQASTNEKLFF